This TCR beta chain was observed in a study of cytomegalovirus exposure and HLA in healthy donors (TCRdb year 2017). Notes on the research overall: An earlier analysis of 587 of the donors reported 250 to 300 Gb of sequence data and some 120 million unique TCR beta sequences from 190 million or so T cells. To predict cytomegalovirus infection status, the study combined high-throughput TCR immunosequencing, statistical association of individual TCRs with disease status, and machine learning. To decide whether each TCR beta V gene segment behaved as functional or pseudogenic, an earlier analysis of over 500 of the donors relied on high-throughput TCR beta sequencing. All discovery cohort repertoires had been generated on a single sequencing platform. An early release covering roughly 600 HLA-typed donors comprised approximately 290 gigabases of sequencing data and tens of millions of unique TCR sequences. Among some 400 genotyped donors of the cohort, an average of approximately 240,000 unique TCR beta nucleotide sequences was sequenced per donor, of which roughly 17% were non-productive. The study was designed to test whether signatures of past pathogen exposure could be identified by cataloging public T cell receptors. The genetic ancestry cluster associated with self-reported Caucasian donors included 70% to 85% of the 398 genotyped donors. Roughly 5 DR-DQ haplotypes were treated as single units for association and clustering because of strong linkage in the cohort. Donor age, sex, ethnicity and CMV serostatus were collected together with the repertoire data. Both class I and class II loci were covered by HLA typing, at four-digit resolution. Besides the first cohort of 550 to 750 subjects, a separate validation cohort made up of 95 to 150 different subjects was used. The later analysis used no new phenotypic data to find candidate immune exposures, relying instead on TCR beta sequences and their occurrence across donors. The study used immunosequencing to profile the T cell repertoires of several hundred subjects and linked those repertoires to cytomegalovirus serostatus. The number of donors typed differed by locus, with roughly 629-640 for A, B, C, DRB1 and DQB1, more than 500 for DQA1, 606 for DPA1, and approximately 470 for DPB1. Genome-wide SNP genotypes for about three fifths of the roughly 670 donors were used in a later genetic analysis, which treated that subset as a discovery cohort. To study patterns of TCR occurrence, a later analysis re-analyzed previously published TCR beta repertoires from 550 to 800 donors and added high-resolution HLA genotyping.

Overall study results and their limits: It was suggested by the authors that the approach could potentially be generalized to other disease states and immunological phenotypes. A cluster of highly shared sequence variants was judged likely to be a technical artifact of the sequencing pipeline. This cohort had only TCR beta chains sequenced, and the lack of alpha or paired-chain data limited which features could be detected. Most TCR sequences were observed very rarely across donors, whereas some public TCRs were present in many individuals. Correlated functional status among segregating V segments might be attributable to linkage disequilibrium, but an unknown experimental factor could not be ruled out. A few of the identified cytomegalovirus-associated TCR beta chains were confirmed in vitro to be specific for cytomegalovirus antigens. A later analysis found that HLA-associated TCR beta chains were more clonally expanded and had lower generation probabilities than equally common non-associated chains. Because counts were too low, roughly 18 rarely observed V segments, including chromosome 9 orphons, were left out of the earlier analysis of 587 of the donors. A later analysis found that TCR association rates varied across HLA loci, with DRB1 alleles showing the most associated TCRs and HLA-C alleles the fewest. The presence/absence analyses assumed that sequencing depth was roughly uniform across donors, and that assumption may not be true. A later analysis associated 15,000 or so TCR beta sequences with specific HLA alleles at a false discovery rate of 0.05. In the study, some 160 TCR beta chains were listed as associated with cytomegalovirus. Strong co-occurrence of HLA alleles, especially DR and DQ, made assigning TCR associations to individual alleles difficult. Because some donors lacked HLA typing at each locus, the association tests relied only on the typed subset. CMV serostatus was the only immune exposure information available for the cohort. Because the 87-base-pair reads could not distinguish some IMGT-functional V segments, including TRBV6-2 and TRBV6-3, those segments were excluded. In a later analysis, most CMV-associated TCR beta chains were found to appear HLA-restricted, with HLA associations seemingly driven largely by CMV exposure. Cytomegalovirus status was reported to be diagnosed by the classifier with high specificity and sensitivity in both the original and validation cohorts. A later analysis reported that several top co-occurrence clusters appeared linked to parvovirus B19, influenza, CMV and Epstein-Barr virus. A further reported finding was that TCR beta sequences accurately predicted the HLA-A and HLA-B alleles for most subjects in the first cohort. An earlier analysis of approximately 500 of the donors showed that most TCR beta V segments appeared in productive rearrangements either about 87% or about 30% of the time, which broadly matched IMGT annotations. Compared with the approximately 600-donor mean, donors in an Asian-associated ancestry cluster had fewer N-insertions in productive TCRs, according to a later genetic analysis. V-gene and J-gene trimming of TCR beta chains was associated with a missense DCLRE1C variant in a later genetic analysis, and the association was replicated in an independent cohort.

The library was made by the immunoSEQ multiplex PCR assay. A mixture of 60 forward primers for TCR Vbeta segments and 13 reverse primers for TCR Jbeta segments was used in the multiplex PCR. A multiplex PCR assay on genomic DNA amplified the CDR3 region of rearranged TCR beta genes. On the Illumina HiSeq System, the amplified TCR beta libraries were sequenced as 87-base-pair reads. Under the source paper's analysis protocol: Across the 500 to 700 repertoires, a later analysis counted roughly 77 million unique TCR beta chains, some 11 million of which were shared by at least two donors. A nearest-neighbor algorithm error-corrected the raw reads and collapsed the reads into unique sequences, merging closely related sequences to remove PCR and sequencing errors. V, D and J gene segments were assigned by aligning CDR3 sequences to IMGT reference sequences. Each retained sequence needed at least a six-nucleotide match to both a V gene segment and a J gene segment. Rearrangements were classified as productive when the CDR3 lacked stop codons and remained in frame with V and J, and all other rearrangements were classified as non-productive. Following IMGT convention, CDR3 was defined as the stretch from the second conserved V-encoded cysteine up to the conserved J-encoded phenylalanine. The earlier analysis of some 600 of the donors excluded sequences that lacked an unambiguous match to a single V gene segment. In an earlier analysis of approximately 590 of the donors, V segments were called functional above 56.7% productive rearrangements and were called segregating when the between-donor standard deviation exceeded 5%. A statistical classification framework was built for diagnosing cytomegalovirus status from the catalog of TCR beta chain sequences. In a later analysis, V and J genes were assigned by comparing TCR nucleotide sequences against IMGT/GENE-DB human TR gene sequences. A later analysis assigned CDR3 sequences and most-parsimonious VDJ recombination scenarios with the TCRdist pipeline. In a later analysis, each TCR beta chain was defined by its CDR3 amino acid sequence together with its V-gene family, and reads without a unique V-gene family were excluded. As a way to deal with suspected cross-contamination and a sequencing artifact, a later analysis dropped hundreds of nucleotide sequences that were highly shared and had low generation probability. A later analysis calculated a clonal expansion index for each public chain from normalized within-repertoire ranks of inferred template counts. In a later analysis, generation probabilities were computed with a VDJ recombination model fitted to out-of-frame rearrangements, and the resulting probabilities were checked against IGoR. In a later analysis, hypergeometric tests were used to score TCR-TCR, TCR-HLA and TCR-CMV co-occurrence, with a repertoire-size bias correction applied to TCR pairs. To estimate false discovery rates, a later analysis permuted the HLA or CMV assignments 20 times. In a later analysis, co-occurring TCRs were grouped with DBSCAN, and TCRdist sequence similarity was added when clustering was performed within HLA-allele-positive subsets. For co-occurrence clustering, repertoires with fewer than 30,000 or more than 120,000 public chains were excluded, along with five or six repertoires with anomalous nucleotide sharing. In its TCRdb copy, this immuneACCESS table keeps in-frame sequences only and misses some clones. Where compared with another copy, unresolved V genes explain less than half of these, and the others have no known cause. The V and J calls and clone size are taken from that table; D and trimming were inferred from the DNA. This sample's clone table shows around 200,000 clones. The biggest ten clones account for over 0.75% of the sample.

Points on this clone: This clone's antigen is unknown.

The cohort consisted of 600 or so healthy bone marrow donors. Cohort members were all nominally healthy when sampled, although unrecorded immune exposures were likely present. The donor tested CMV seropositive, placing the donor among the roughly 300 seropositive members of the cohort. A peripheral blood sample was collected from each donor, and TCR beta sequencing was performed on peripheral blood mononuclear cells. The Qiagen DNeasy Blood Extraction Kit was used to extract genomic DNA from the blood cell samples. Trimming takes 6 bases from V and 3 bases from J, and the germline ends sit 15 bases apart. The CDR3 holds 15 amino acids from the cysteine to the phenylalanine. Only CDR3 DNA is held: 45 bases, read in frame from base 1. The germline V gene (reference sequence) specifies SEHNR as CDR1 and FQNEAQ as CDR2.

The rearrangement joined TRBV7-9 to TRBJ1-5, and the D gene may be TRBD1, 5 bases matching. The source material was PBMCs. This clonotype was obtained from a woman in her thirties in good health and CMV-seropositive. The CDR3 protein is CASSAVGGINQPQHF. DNA sequence: TGTGCCAGCAGTGCCGTCGGGGGGATCAATCAGCCCCAGCATTTT.